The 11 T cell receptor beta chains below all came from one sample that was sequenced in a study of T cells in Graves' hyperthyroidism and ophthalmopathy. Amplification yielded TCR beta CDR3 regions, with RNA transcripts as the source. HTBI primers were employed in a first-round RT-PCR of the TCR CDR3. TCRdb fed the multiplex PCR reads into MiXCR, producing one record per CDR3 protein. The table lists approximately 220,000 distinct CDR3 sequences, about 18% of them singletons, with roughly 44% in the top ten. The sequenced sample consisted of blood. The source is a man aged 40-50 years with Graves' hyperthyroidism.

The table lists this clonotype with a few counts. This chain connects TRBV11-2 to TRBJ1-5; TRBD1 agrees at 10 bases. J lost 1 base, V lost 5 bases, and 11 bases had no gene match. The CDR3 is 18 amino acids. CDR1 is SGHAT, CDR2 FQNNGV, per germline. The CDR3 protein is CASSAGTGDAGSNQPQHF. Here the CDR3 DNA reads TGTGCCAGCAGCGCCGGGACAGGGGATGCGGGGAGCAATCAGCCCCAGCATTTT.

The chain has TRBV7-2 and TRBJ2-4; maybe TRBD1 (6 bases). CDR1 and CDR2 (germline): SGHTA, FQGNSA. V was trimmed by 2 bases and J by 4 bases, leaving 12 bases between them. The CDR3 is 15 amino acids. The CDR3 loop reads CASSLRTGTKNIQYF. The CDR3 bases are TGTGCCAGCAGCTTAAGAACAGGGACAAAAAACATTCAGTACTTC.

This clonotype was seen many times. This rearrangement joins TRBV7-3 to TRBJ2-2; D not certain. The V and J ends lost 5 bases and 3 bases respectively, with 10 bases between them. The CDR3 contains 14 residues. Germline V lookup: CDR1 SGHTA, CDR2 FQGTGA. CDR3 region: CASSARRDTGELFF. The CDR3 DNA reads TGTGCCAGCAGCGCCCGCCGAGACACCGGGGAGCTGTTTTTT.

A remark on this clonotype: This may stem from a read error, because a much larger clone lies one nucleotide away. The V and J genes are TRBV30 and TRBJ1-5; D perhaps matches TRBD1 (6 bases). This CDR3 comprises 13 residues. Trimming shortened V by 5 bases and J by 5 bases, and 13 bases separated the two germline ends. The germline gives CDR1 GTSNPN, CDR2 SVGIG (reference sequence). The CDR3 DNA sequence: TGTGCCTGGTCCGACAGGAGCCATCAGCCCCAGCATTTT. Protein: CAWSDRSHQPQHF.

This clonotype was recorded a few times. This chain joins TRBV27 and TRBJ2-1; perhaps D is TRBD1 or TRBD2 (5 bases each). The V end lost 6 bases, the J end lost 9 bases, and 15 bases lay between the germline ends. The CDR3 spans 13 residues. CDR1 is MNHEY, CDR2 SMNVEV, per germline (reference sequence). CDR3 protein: CASREQPGLEQFF. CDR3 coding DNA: TGTGCCAGCAGGGAACAACCGGGGCTTGAGCAGTTCTTC.

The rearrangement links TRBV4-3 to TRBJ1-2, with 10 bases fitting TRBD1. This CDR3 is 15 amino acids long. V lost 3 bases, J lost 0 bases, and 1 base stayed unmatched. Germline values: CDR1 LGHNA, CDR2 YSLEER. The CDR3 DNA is TGCGCCAGCAGCCAGGACAGGGGGTCTAACTATGGCTACACCTTC. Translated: CASSQDRGSNYGYTF.

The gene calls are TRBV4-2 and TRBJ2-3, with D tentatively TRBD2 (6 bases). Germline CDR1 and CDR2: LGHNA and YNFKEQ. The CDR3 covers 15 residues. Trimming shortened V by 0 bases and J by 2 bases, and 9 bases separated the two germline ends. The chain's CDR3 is CASSQELAHTDTQYF. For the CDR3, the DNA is TGTGCCAGCAGCCAAGAACTAGCCCACACAGATACGCAGTATTTT.

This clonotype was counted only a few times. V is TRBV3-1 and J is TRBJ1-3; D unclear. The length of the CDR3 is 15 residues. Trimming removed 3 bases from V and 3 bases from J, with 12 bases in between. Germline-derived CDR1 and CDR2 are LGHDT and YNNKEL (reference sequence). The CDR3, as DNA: TGTGCCAGCAGCCAGGACCGAGACGGTGGAAACACCATATATTTT. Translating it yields CASSQDRDGGNTIYF.

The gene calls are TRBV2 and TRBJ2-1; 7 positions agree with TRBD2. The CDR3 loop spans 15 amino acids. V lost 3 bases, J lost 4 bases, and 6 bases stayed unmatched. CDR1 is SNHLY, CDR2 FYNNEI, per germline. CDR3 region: CASSDGGTTYNEQFF. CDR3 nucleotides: TGTGCCAGCAGTGACGGGGGGACCACTTACAATGAGCAGTTCTTC.

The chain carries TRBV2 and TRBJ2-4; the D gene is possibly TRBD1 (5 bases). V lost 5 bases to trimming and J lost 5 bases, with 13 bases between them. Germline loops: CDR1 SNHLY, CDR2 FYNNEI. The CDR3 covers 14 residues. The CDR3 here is CASSLGRAQNIQYF. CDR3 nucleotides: TGTGCCAGCAGTTTGGGCAGGGCGCAAAACATTCAGTACTTC.

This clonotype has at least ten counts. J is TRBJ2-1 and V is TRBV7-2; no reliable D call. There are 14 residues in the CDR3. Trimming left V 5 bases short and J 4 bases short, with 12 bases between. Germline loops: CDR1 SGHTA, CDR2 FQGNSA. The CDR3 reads CASSPPEPYNEQFF. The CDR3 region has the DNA TGTGCCAGCAGCCCGCCTGAGCCGTACAATGAGCAGTTCTTC.